The rows below give T cell receptor beta chains drawn from one sample of a study of T cell responses to AZD1222 COVID-19 vaccine. Produced via immunoSEQ multiplex PCR; TCRdb's table is partial and in-frame only. Of roughly 120,000 clones in the sample, around 94% are singletons; the top ten hold approximately 7%. Sequencing was performed on peripheral blood, taken on day 0 of AZD1222 vaccination. Source of these receptors: an adult in good health. Both conserved end residues are trimmed from each CDR3. The D gene is left open where the match is weak.

>TRBJ1-1|TRBD1|TRBV18|13
ASSLSGQGQTEAF
>TRBJ1-6|-|TRBV6-6|10
ASSSLNSPLH
>TRBJ2-3|-|TRBV4-1|13
ASSQDAIGPDTQY
>TRBJ1-5|-|TRBV9|13
ASSLLDGEGQPQH
>TRBJ2-2|-|TRBV29-1|10
SVAIDTGELF
>TRBJ1-2|TRBD1|TRBV5-1|12
ASSQPQGALGYT
>TRBJ2-2|-|TRBV24-1|11
ATSEAGAGELF
>TRBJ2-1|-|TRBV19|9
ATSLGNEQF
>TRBJ2-5|TRBD2|TRBV4-1|14
ASSQAGTSREETQY
>TRBJ1-1|-|TRBV19|11
ASSLLGNSEAF
>TRBJ2-5|-|TRBV21-1|9
ASSKGKTQY
>TRBJ2-1|-|TRBV10-3|11
AISGTDPPWQF
>TRBJ2-7|TRBD2|TRBV27|12
ASSPGLGFHEQY
>TRBJ1-2|-|TRBV3-1/TRBV3-2|13
ASSQAGRLNYGYT
>TRBJ1-1|TRBD1|TRBV7-9|13
ASSALQGMNTEAF
>TRBJ2-7|-|TRBV7-6|17
ASSLVPTFRDSFFYEQY
>TRBJ1-2|TRBD1|TRBV6-5|13
ASRLDRGGYYGYT
>TRBJ1-1|-|TRBV19|9
ASSTGPEAF
>TRBJ2-7|TRBD2|TRBV6-5|12
ASSSGKRGYEQY
>TRBJ2-7|-|TRBV7-9|12
ASSPGTGPFEQY
>TRBJ1-3|-|TRBV15|12
ATSRGGGGNTIY
>TRBJ2-1|-|TRBV10-3|11
ATQRTTYNEQF
>TRBJ2-7|TRBD2|TRBV18|12
ASAGLADSYEQY
>TRBJ1-6|-|TRBV2|13
ASRRYAENNSPLH
>TRBJ2-1|TRBD2|TRBV29-1|12
SVPGLAGPNEQF
>TRBJ2-7|-|TRBV28|13
ASGLWTDLSYEQY
>TRBJ2-1|-|TRBV5-1|13
ASSLDADSYNEQF
>TRBJ2-7|TRBD1|TRBV7-7|13
ASSLVHRGLSEQY
>TRBJ1-2|TRBD1|TRBV18|12
ASSPGTGNYGYT
>TRBJ2-3|TRBD2|TRBV11-3|15
ASSLGTSGRGTDTQY
>TRBJ2-3|-|TRBV7-9|13
ASSLGSSSTDTQY
>TRBJ2-1|-|TRBV19|11
ASSVLAYNEQF
>TRBJ2-2|-|TRBV7-9|8
ASRPGELF
>TRBJ2-3|-|TRBV2|10
ASAVLSDTQY
>TRBJ2-2|-|TRBV6-1|12
ASGEGIGTGELF
>TRBJ2-3|TRBD2|TRBV10-1|13
ASSRTSGVTDTQY
>TRBJ2-7|-|TRBV4-1|13
ASSQDRDNFYEQY
>TRBJ1-2|-|TRBV5-1|10
ASSLGQDGYT
>TRBJ2-3|-|TRBV5-5|13
ASSFLERLQDTQY
>TRBJ2-7|TRBD2|TRBV3-1/TRBV3-2|13
ASSQAAGAVGEQY
>TRBJ1-1|-|TRBV30|11
AWREEEETEAF
>TRBJ1-6|TRBD1|TRBV6-5|12
ASIAGQENSPLH
>TRBJ1-2|-|TRBV12-3/TRBV12-4|11
ASAGTRLYGYT
>TRBJ2-2|TRBD1|TRBV28|13
ASSSGQGHTGELF
>TRBJ2-3|-|TRBV5-4|10
ASSLDLRAQY
>TRBJ2-1|TRBD2|TRBV7-9|14
ASSPSGTSAINEQF
>TRBJ2-7|-|TRBV9|12
ASSDGTAPLEQY
>TRBJ2-2|-|TRBV29-1|10
SVGMNTGELF
>TRBJ2-5|-|TRBV29-1|12
SVGDGPSWETQY
>TRBJ2-5|TRBD2|TRBV19|13
ASSRIAGVRETQY